This section outlines one T cell receptor (beta chain) sequence together with its context. The source of the sample is a study of sequential checkpoint blockade in melanoma. The data were produced by immunoSEQ multiplex PCR, yet TCRdb's version contains in-frame clones alone and is incomplete. Among fewer than 20,000 clones listed, roughly 73% were seen once. Treatment meaning: randomized to nivolumab then ipilimumab (arm A) or the reverse (arm B). Sequencing used tumor tissue (inferred from file names), obtained from a patient given nivolumab and ipilimumab in sequence. The clonotype was recovered from a human donor with melanoma.

CDR3 residues: CASSNTGGTEAFF. The CDR3 bases are TGCGCCAGCAGTAATACAGGGGGCACTGAAGCTTTCTTT. This chain links TRBV10-2 with TRBJ1-1; TRBD1 matches at 8 bases. CDR3 length: 13 amino acids. Trimming at V came to 5 bases and at J to 4 bases, leaving 3 bases not matched to a gene. The germline V gene has CDR1 WSHSY and CDR2 SAAADI.